This T cell receptor (beta chain) was identified during a study of beta chain features in type 1 diabetes. This clone was detected only a few times. What it binds is not known. CDR3 length equals 14 residues. Between the trimmed V and J ends, which lost 2 bases and 2 bases, there was a span of 8 bases. The germline CDR1 and CDR2 sequences are SGHTA and FQGTGA. Once sorted, every population was more than 95% pure. Points from the study as a whole: A closer apparent resemblance between naive, central memory and Treg TCRB repertoires was seen in patients than in healthy donors. More deletions and fewer insertions at VDJ junctions were found in patients with type 1 diabetes. Sequencing of cDNA might inflate the share of cells that strongly express TCR.

The isolated RNA, all of it, was reverse transcribed, so expressed TCRB transcripts were what got sequenced. Assay used: immunoSEQ multiplex PCR; TCRdb lists only in-frame clones, some missing. The sample carries more than 300,000 clones, more than 12% recorded once. V usage is TRBV7-3 and J usage is TRBJ2-3; no clear D. The clonotype was recovered from a young woman in good health. Sequenced material: naive CD4+ T cells from blood. The CDR3 here is CASSLGANTDTQYF. The CDR3 DNA reads as TGTGCCAGCAGCTTAGGAGCAAACACAGATACGCAGTATTTT.